The entry below describes one TCR beta chain. What it recognizes is unknown. This entry is derived from a study of chemoradiotherapy in HPV16-positive cancers. Study-wide context: A couple of HPV16-positive patients' cells yielded candidate HPV-specific clones and common motifs. Broader study findings: During treatment, candidate HPV-specific clones and E7-related motifs expanded in tumor.

Repeated repertoire sampling spanned the course of chemoradiotherapy. TCRdb's table, derived via immunoSEQ multiplex PCR, lists solely in-frame clones and lacks some. The table lists about 1,500 clones, about nine tenths of them singletons. The length of the CDR3 is 16 residues. CDR1 SGHVS and CDR2 FQNEAQ come from the germline V gene. Trimming left V 1 base short and J 2 bases short, with 14 bases between. V and J are TRBV7-8 and TRBJ2-5; a weak D match, TRBD1 (6 bases). The sequencing used tumor tissue, collected from a patient who underwent chemoradiotherapy. This TCR came from a human donor with HPV-associated anogenital cancer. The CDR3 spells CASSLDPGEIQETQYF. As DNA, the CDR3 is TGTGCCAGCAGCTTAGATCCAGGGGAGATTCAAGAGACCCAGTACTTC.